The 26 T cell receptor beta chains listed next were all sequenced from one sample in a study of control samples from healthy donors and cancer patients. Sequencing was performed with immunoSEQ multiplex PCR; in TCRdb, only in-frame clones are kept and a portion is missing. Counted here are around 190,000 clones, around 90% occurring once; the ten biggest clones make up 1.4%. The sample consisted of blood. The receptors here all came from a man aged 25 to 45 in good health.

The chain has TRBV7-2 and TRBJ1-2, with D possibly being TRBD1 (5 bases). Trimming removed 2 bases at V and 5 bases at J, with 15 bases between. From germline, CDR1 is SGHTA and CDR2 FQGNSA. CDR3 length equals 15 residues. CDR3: CASSLNVGGGYGYTF. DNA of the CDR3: TGTGCCAGCAGCTTAAACGTGGGGGGAGGGTATGGCTACACCTTC.

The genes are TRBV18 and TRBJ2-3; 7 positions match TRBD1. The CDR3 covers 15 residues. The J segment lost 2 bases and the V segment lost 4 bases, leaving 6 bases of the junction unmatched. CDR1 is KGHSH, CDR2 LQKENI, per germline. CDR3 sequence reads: CASSRGGPNTDTQYF. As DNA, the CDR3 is TGTGCCAGCTCACGAGGGGGCCCGAACACAGATACGCAGTATTTT.

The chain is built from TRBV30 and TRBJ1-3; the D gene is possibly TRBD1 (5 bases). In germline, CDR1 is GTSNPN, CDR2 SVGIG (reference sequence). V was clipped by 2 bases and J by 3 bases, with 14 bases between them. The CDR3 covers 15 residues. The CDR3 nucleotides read TGTGCCTGGAGTAGGGGAACCCCTTTTGGAAACACCATATATTTT. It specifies CAWSRGTPFGNTIYF.

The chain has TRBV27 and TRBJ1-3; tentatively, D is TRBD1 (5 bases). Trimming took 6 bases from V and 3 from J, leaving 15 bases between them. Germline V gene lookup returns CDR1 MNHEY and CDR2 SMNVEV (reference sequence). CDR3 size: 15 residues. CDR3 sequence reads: CASRPGLGFGNTIYF. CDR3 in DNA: TGTGCCAGCAGACCGGGGCTCGGGTTTGGAAACACCATATATTTT.

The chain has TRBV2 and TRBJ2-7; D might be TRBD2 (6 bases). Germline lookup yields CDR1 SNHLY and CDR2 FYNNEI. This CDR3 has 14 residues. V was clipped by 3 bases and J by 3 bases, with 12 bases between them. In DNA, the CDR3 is TGTGCCAGCAGTGAGGGGGAGGATTACTACGAGCAGTACTTC. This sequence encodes CASSEGEDYYEQYF.

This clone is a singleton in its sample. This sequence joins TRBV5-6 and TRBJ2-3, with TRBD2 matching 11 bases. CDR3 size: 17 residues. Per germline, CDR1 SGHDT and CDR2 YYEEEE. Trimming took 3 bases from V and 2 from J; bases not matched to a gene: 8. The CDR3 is CASSSLSGRATTDTQYF. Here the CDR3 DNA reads TGTGCCAGCAGCTCCCTTAGCGGGAGGGCAACCACAGATACGCAGTATTTT.

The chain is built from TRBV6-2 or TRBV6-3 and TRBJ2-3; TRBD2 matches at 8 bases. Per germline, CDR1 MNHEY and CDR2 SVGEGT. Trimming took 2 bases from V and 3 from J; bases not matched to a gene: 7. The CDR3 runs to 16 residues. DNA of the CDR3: TGTGCCAGCAGTTACCGGGGACTAGACATAACAGATACGCAGTATTTT. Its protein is CASSYRGLDITDTQYF.

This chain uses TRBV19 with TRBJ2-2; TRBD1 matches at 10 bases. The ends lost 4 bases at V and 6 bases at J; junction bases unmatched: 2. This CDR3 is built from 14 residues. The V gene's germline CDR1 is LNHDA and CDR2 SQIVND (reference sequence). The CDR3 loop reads CASSTDRGAGELFF. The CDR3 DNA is TGTGCCAGTAGTACGGACAGGGGGGCCGGGGAGCTGTTTTTT.

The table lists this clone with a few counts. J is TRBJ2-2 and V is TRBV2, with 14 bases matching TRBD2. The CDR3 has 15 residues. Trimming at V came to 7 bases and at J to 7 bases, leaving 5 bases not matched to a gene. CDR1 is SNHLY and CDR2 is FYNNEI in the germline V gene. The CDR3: CASMRLAGGNGELFF. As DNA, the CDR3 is TGTGCCAGCATGAGACTAGCGGGAGGGAACGGGGAGCTGTTTTTT.

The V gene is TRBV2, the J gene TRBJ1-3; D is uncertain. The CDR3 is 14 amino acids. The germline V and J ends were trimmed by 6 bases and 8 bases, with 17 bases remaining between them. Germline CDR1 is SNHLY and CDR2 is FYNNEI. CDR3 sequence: CASRWTAVVDTIYF. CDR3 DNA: TGTGCCAGCAGATGGACTGCAGTTGTAGACACCATATATTTT.

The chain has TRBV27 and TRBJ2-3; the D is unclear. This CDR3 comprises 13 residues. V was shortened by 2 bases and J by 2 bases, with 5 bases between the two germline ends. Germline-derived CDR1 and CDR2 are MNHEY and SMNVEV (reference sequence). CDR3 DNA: TGTGCCAGCAGTTTAGCATACACAGATACGCAGTATTTT. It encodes CASSLAYTDTQYF.

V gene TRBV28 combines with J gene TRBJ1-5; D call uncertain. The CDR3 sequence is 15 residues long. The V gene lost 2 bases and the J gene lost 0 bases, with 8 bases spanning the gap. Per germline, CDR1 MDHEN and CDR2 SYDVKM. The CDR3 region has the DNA TGTGCCAGCAGTTTAGGGTTCTATAGCAATCAGCCCCAGCATTTT. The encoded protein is CASSLGFYSNQPQHF.

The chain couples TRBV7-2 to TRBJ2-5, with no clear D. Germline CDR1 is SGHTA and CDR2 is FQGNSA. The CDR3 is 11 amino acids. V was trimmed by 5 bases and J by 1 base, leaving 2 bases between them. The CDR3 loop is CASSAQETQYF. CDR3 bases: TGTGCCAGCAGCGCCCAAGAGACCCAGTACTTC.

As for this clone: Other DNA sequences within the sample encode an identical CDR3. CDR3 nucleotide sequence: TGTGCCAGCAGCTTGGCCGGCGGAGAGACCCAGTACTTC. As protein: CASSLAGGETQYF. The rearrangement links TRBV5-6 to TRBJ2-5; no reliable D call. This CDR3 has 13 amino acids. Germline CDR1 SGHDT, CDR2 YYEEEE. The V and J ends lost 0 bases and 4 bases respectively, with 7 bases between them.

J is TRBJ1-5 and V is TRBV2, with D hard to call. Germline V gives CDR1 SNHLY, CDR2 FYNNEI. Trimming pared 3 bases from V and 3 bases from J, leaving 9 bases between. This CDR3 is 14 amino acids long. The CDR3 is CASSERQDNQPQHF. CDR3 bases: TGTGCCAGCAGTGAGCGACAAGACAATCAGCCCCAGCATTTT.

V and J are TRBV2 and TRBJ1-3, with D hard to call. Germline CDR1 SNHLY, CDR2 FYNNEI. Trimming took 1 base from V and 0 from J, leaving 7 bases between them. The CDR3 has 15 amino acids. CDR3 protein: CASSEGGSSGNTIYF. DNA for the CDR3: TGTGCCAGCAGTGAAGGGGGTAGCTCTGGAAACACCATATATTTT.

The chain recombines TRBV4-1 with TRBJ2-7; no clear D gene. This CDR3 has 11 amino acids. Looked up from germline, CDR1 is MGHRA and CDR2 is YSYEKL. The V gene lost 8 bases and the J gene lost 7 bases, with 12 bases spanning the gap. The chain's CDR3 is CASEGLGEQYF. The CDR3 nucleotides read TGCGCCAGCGAAGGTTTGGGTGAGCAGTACTTC.

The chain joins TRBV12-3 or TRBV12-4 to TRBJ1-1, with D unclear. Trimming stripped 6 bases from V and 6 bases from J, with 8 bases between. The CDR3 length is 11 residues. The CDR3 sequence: CASRKSPEAFF. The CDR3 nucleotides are TGTGCCAGCAGAAAAAGCCCTGAAGCTTTCTTT.

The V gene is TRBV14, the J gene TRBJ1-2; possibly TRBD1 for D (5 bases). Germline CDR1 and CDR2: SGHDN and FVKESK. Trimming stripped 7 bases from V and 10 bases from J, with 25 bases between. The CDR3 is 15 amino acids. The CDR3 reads CASTPIGERVGLYTF. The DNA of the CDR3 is TGTGCCAGCACCCCAATTGGGGAAAGGGTGGGGCTCTACACCTTC.

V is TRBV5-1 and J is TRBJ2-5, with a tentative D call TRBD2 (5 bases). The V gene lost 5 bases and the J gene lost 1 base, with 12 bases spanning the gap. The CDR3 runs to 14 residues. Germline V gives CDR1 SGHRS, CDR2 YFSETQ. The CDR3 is CASRGSGTQETQYF. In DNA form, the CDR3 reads TGCGCCAGCAGGGGGAGCGGAACCCAAGAGACCCAGTACTTC.

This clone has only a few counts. The CDR3 region has the DNA TGTGCCAGCAGCGTGGACGGGTATCAGCCCCAGCATTTT. Translation: CASSVDGYQPQHF. J is TRBJ1-5 and V is TRBV14; no reliable D call. V shed 5 bases and J shed 5 bases, with 10 bases lying between them. CDR1 and CDR2 (germline): SGHDN, FVKESK. The CDR3 covers 13 residues.

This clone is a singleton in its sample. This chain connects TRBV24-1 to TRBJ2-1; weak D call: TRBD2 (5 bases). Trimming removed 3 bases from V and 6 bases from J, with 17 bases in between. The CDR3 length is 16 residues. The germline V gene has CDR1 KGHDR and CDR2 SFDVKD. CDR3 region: CATSDTRLGSGNEQFF. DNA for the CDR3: TGTGCCACCAGTGATACTAGACTGGGCAGCGGCAATGAGCAGTTCTTC.

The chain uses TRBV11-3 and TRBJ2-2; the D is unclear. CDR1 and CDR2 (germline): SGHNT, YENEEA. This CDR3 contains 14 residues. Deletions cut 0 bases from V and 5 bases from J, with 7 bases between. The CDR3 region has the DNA TGTGCCAGCAGCTTAGACGGACGAACCGGGGAGCTGTTTTTT. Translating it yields CASSLDGRTGELFF.

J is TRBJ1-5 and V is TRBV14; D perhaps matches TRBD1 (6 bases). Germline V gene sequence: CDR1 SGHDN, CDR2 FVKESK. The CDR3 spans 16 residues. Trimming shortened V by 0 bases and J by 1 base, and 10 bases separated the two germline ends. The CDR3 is CASSQEARGSNQPQHF. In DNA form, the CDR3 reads TGTGCCAGCAGCCAAGAAGCCAGGGGAAGCAATCAGCCCCAGCATTTT.

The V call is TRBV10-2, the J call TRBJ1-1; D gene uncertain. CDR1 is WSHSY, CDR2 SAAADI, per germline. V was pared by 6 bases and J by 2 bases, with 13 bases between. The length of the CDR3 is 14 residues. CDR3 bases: TGCGCCAGCAGAATACGGGCCCTTAACACTGAAGCTTTCTTT. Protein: CASRIRALNTEAFF.

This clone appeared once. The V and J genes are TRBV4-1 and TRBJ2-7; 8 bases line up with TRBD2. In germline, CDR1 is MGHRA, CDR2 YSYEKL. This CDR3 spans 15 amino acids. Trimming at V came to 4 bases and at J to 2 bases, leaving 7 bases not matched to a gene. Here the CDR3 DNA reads TGCGCCAGCAGCCTCGGGGGAGCGGGAGCCTACGAGCAGTACTTC. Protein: CASSLGGAGAYEQYF.